The sequence of this T cell receptor beta chain was determined in a study of control samples from healthy donors and cancer patients. This CDR3 is built from 15 residues. J gave up 4 bases and V 4 bases, and 9 bases lay outside the gene matches. Germline-derived CDR1 and CDR2 are SGHNT and YYREEE (reference sequence). Clones were sequenced by immunoSEQ multiplex PCR, and TCRdb holds only the in-frame ones, with some missing. The table has roughly 100,000 clones, 92% seen once. The sample taken for sequencing was blood. The chain uses TRBV5-4 and TRBJ2-3, with 7 bases lining up with TRBD2. The clonotype was recovered from a woman aged 18-30 years in good health. The CDR3 spells CASSPGLVPADTQYF. The CDR3 DNA follows: TGTGCCAGCAGCCCCGGACTAGTCCCCGCAGATACGCAGTATTTT.